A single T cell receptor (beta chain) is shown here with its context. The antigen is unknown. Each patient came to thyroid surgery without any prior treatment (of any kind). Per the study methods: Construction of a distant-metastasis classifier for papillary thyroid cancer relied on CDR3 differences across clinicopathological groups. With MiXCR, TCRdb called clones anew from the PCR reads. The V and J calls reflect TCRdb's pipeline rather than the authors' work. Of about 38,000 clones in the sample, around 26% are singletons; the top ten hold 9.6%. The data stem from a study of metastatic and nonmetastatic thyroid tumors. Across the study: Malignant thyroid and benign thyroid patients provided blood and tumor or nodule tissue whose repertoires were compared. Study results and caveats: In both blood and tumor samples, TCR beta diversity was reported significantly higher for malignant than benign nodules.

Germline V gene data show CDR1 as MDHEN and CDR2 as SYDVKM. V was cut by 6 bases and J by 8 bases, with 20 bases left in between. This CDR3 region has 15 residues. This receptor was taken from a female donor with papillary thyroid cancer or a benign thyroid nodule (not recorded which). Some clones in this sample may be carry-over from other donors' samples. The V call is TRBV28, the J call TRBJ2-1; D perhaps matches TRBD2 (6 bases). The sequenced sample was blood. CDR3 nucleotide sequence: TGTGCCAGCAGCCGGCGGGATACCAAAAGCTATGAGCAGTTCTTC. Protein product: CASSRRDTKSYEQFF.